Shown below are 26 T cell receptor beta chains from a single sample sequenced in a study of blood T cell repertoires in COVID-19. Sequenced by immunoSEQ multiplex PCR; TCRdb stores in-frame clones only, minus some. The sample includes about 240,000 clones, about 89% seen only once; the top ten take approximately 4.1%. Material: PBMCs or T cells enriched from blood (not recorded which). Receptors were obtained from a woman in her thirties who had recovered from COVID-19.

The chain joins TRBV7-6 to TRBJ1-4, with 9 nucleotides matching TRBD1. Germline V CDR1 and CDR2: SGHVS, FNYEAQ. The CDR3 has 17 amino acids. V shed 5 bases, J shed 2 bases, and the junction held 9 bases outside the gene matches. The CDR3 loop reads CASSRSRDRDTNEKLFF. The CDR3 DNA follows: TGTGCCAGCAGCCGGTCCCGGGACAGGGATACTAATGAAAAACTGTTTTTT.

The rearrangement links TRBV3-1 (or the pseudogene TRBV3-2) to TRBJ2-1, with TRBD2 matching 14 bases. The J segment lost 8 bases and the V segment lost 5 bases, leaving 14 bases of the junction unmatched. There are 18 residues in the CDR3. Germline V gene sequence: CDR1 LGHDT, CDR2 YNNKEL (reference sequence). CDR3 nucleotides: TGTGCCAGCAGCACCCGGACTAGCGGGAGGATTCGGGGAGATGAGCAGTTCTTC. It is translated as CASSTRTSGRIRGDEQFF.

The genes are TRBV16 and TRBJ1-5; tentative D call: TRBD1 (6 bases). Trimming pared 4 bases from V and 4 bases from J, leaving 14 bases between. CDR1 and CDR2 from the germline V gene are KGHSY and FQNENV. This CDR3 is built from 15 residues. The DNA for the CDR3 is TGTGCCAGCAGCCCCCCCGGCAGGGGAAATCAGCCCCAGCATTTT. It yields the protein CASSPPGRGNQPQHF.

J is TRBJ1-5 and V is TRBV19; TRBD1 aligns across 7 bases. This CDR3 is 15 amino acids long. Per germline, CDR1 LNHDA and CDR2 SQIVND (reference sequence). J was trimmed by 0 bases and V by 10 bases; bases with no gene match: 9. For the CDR3, the DNA is TGTGCCACCAGTCGGGACAGCAATAGCAATCAGCCCCAGCATTTT. It translates to CATSRDSNSNQPQHF.

Notes on this clone: In this CDR3 the conserved last residue, phenylalanine or tryptophan, is missing, so a read error is likely. The DNA is left out, because the CDR3 cannot be placed on it with certainty; the CDR3 is given as TCRdb lists it. The rearrangement joins TRBV19 to TRBJ1-6; TRBD1 was called by the table and not checked on the DNA. Germline V CDR1 and CDR2: LNHDA, SQIVND (reference sequence). With termini counted, the CDR3 has 12 amino acids. The CDR3: CASSSSTGPSLY.

The V gene is TRBV6-6, the J gene TRBJ1-1; 7 nucleotides agree with TRBD1. This CDR3 spans 11 amino acids. V was clipped by 6 bases and J by 12 bases; unmatched bases: 7. Germline V gene data show CDR1 as MNHNY and CDR2 as SVGAGI (reference sequence). CDR3 sequence (DNA): TGTGCCAGCAGCCTCGAGGGGGCGTCTTTCTTT. Its protein product is CASSLEGASFF.

The V gene is TRBV7-2, the J gene TRBJ2-1, with D possibly matching TRBD2 (5 bases). The CDR3 is 14 residues long. Per the germline V gene, CDR1 is SGHTA and CDR2 is FQGNSA. V lost 5 bases, J lost 7 bases, and 15 bases lay in between. The CDR3 region is CASSGPPGRNEQFF. As DNA, the CDR3 is TGTGCCAGCAGCGGTCCTCCGGGAAGGAATGAGCAGTTCTTC.

V is TRBV30 and J is TRBJ1-2; 10 bases are a match to TRBD1. J gave up 8 bases and V 0 bases, and 9 bases lay outside the gene matches. There are 15 residues in the CDR3. From germline, CDR1 is GTSNPN and CDR2 SVGIG (reference sequence). CDR3 protein: CAWSVSRDRGGGYTF. CDR3 nucleotide sequence: TGTGCCTGGAGTGTAAGCCGGGACAGGGGAGGGGGCTACACCTTC. The whole variable domain, remainder taken from reference TRBV30 and TRBJ1-2, is SQTIHQWPATLVQPVGSPLSLECTVEGTSNPNLYWYRQAAGRGLQLLFYSVGIGQISSEVPQNLSASRPQDRQFILSSKKLLLSDSGFYLCAWSVSRDRGGGYTFGSGTRLTVV.

The J gene is TRBJ2-3, the V gene TRBV28; D might be TRBD2 (5 bases). V was cut by 5 bases and J by 2 bases, with 14 bases left in between. CDR3 length equals 15 residues. Germline loops: CDR1 MDHEN, CDR2 SYDVKM. CDR3 sequence reads: CASSPLARNTDTQYF. The CDR3 coding sequence is TGTGCCAGCAGTCCATTAGCGAGGAACACAGATACGCAGTATTTT.

The rearrangement joins TRBV2 to TRBJ1-1; possibly TRBD1 for D (5 bases). The CDR3 extends over 12 amino acids. Trimming removed 6 bases at V and 7 bases at J, with 12 bases between. Per germline, CDR1 SNHLY and CDR2 FYNNEI. CDR3 residues: CASRGGSREAFF. The CDR3 nucleotides are TGTGCCAGCAGGGGGGGTTCCCGTGAAGCTTTCTTT.

The chain carries TRBV27 and TRBJ1-2; no definite D call. The CDR3 totals 16 residues. The germline CDR1 and CDR2 sequences are MNHEY and SMNVEV (reference sequence). Between the trimmed V and J ends, which lost 2 bases and 1 base, there was a span of 14 bases. CDR3 sequence: CASSLKAGFGNYGYTF. DNA for the CDR3: TGTGCCAGCAGTTTAAAGGCCGGGTTTGGTAACTATGGCTACACCTTC.

The rearrangement uses TRBV30 and TRBJ1-1; D is undetermined. V shed 1 base and J shed 6 bases, with 21 bases lying between them. The CDR3 runs 16 residues. Germline V gene lookup returns CDR1 GTSNPN and CDR2 SVGIG (reference sequence). The CDR3: CAWSAPLEWEESEAFF. The CDR3 bases are TGTGCCTGGAGTGCCCCCCTGGAGTGGGAGGAGTCTGAAGCTTTCTTT. The whole variable domain, remainder taken from reference TRBV30 and TRBJ1-1, is SQTIHQWPATLVQPVGSPLSLECTVEGTSNPNLYWYRQAAGRGLQLLFYSVGIGQISSEVPQNLSASRPQDRQFILSSKKLLLSDSGFYLCAWSAPLEWEESEAFFGQGTRLTVV.

The chain carries TRBV5-5 and TRBJ1-1; TRBD1 might be the D (5 bases). The CDR3 has 14 amino acids. CDR1 is SGHKS, CDR2 YYEKEE, per germline (reference sequence). Trimming left V 4 bases short and J 5 bases short, with 15 bases between. For the CDR3, the DNA is TGTGCCAGCAGCCCGAGAGGGGAGGGGACTGAAGCTTTCTTT. Translated, it gives CASSPRGEGTEAFF.

This chain links TRBV4-3 with TRBJ1-2; 8 nucleotides match TRBD1. The trim removed 0 bases at V and 6 bases at J, leaving 9 bases unmatched. The germline V gene encodes CDR1 LGHNA and CDR2 YSLEER. This CDR3 contains 16 residues. CDR3 region: CASSQETGGFGDGYTF. The CDR3 bases are TGCGCCAGCAGCCAAGAAACAGGGGGGTTTGGCGATGGCTACACCTTC.

The chain combines TRBV9 with TRBJ2-7; 7 bases match TRBD1. This CDR3 contains 12 residues. Germline lookup yields CDR1 SGDLS and CDR2 YYNGEE. J was trimmed by 6 bases and V by 3 bases; bases with no gene match: 3. The CDR3 loop is CASSARTGEQYF. The CDR3 DNA follows: TGTGCCAGCAGCGCCAGGACAGGCGAGCAGTACTTC.

The chain joins TRBV5-4 to TRBJ1-5, with D maybe TRBD1 (5 bases). V was pared by 0 bases and J by 2 bases, with 9 bases between. The germline gives CDR1 SGHNT, CDR2 YYREEE (reference sequence). This CDR3 is built from 15 residues. CDR3 region: CASSLGGRGNQPQHF. The DNA of the CDR3 is TGTGCCAGCAGCTTGGGAGGCAGGGGCAATCAGCCCCAGCATTTT.

The chain links TRBV5-6 to TRBJ2-1; D is possibly TRBD1 (6 bases). This CDR3 has 15 residues. V gave up 0 bases and J gave up 3 bases, with 10 bases separating them. In germline, CDR1 is SGHDT, CDR2 YYEEEE. CDR3 region: CASSLAGTYYNEQFF. CDR3 sequence (DNA): TGTGCCAGCAGCTTGGCCGGGACATACTACAATGAGCAGTTCTTC.

This clone was counted a single time. DNA for the CDR3: TGTGCCAGTAGTCCAGGGGTATCCGTGAGTCAGCCCCAGCATTTT. As protein: CASSPGVSVSQPQHF. The chain employs TRBV19 and TRBJ1-5, with a tentative D call TRBD1 (6 bases). V was pared by 5 bases and J by 6 bases, with 17 bases between. This CDR3 contains 15 residues. Germline CDR1 LNHDA, CDR2 SQIVND (reference sequence).

The chain uses TRBV24-1 and TRBJ2-1, with 7 bases aligning to TRBD1. V dropped 3 bases and J dropped 3; count of bases not matched to a gene: 7. CDR3 length: 16 amino acids. Germline CDR1 and CDR2: KGHDR and SFDVKD. The CDR3 nucleotides read TGTGCCACCAGTGATCCTAGGACAGGCAACTACAATGAGCAGTTCTTC. Amino acids: CATSDPRTGNYNEQFF.

This clone was counted between two and nine times. This chain joins TRBV11-2 and TRBJ1-2; TRBD1 might be the D (5 bases). The CDR3 has 17 amino acids. The ends were cut back, 5 bases at V and 3 bases at J, with 22 bases in the middle. Germline CDR1 reads SGHAT; CDR2 reads FQNNGV. CDR3 sequence reads: CASSRTTSRQRDYGYTF. CDR3 sequence (DNA): TGTGCCAGCAGCCGCACTACCTCCCGACAGCGGGACTATGGCTACACCTTC.

J is TRBJ2-3 and V is TRBV28; 10 bases map to TRBD2. J was trimmed by 8 bases and V by 2 bases; bases with no gene match: 10. The CDR3 totals 16 residues. Germline V CDR1 and CDR2: MDHEN, SYDVKM. The CDR3 region is CASSLNPSGSKGTQYF. The CDR3 region has the DNA TGTGCCAGCAGTTTAAATCCTAGCGGGAGTAAAGGTACGCAGTATTTT.

The chain recombines TRBV19 with TRBJ1-2, with no clear D. Germline V gene lookup returns CDR1 LNHDA and CDR2 SQIVND (reference sequence). The CDR3 runs to 10 residues. Trimming took off 6 bases at V and 6 bases at J, with 5 bases between the two ends. The CDR3 protein is CASRRDGYTF. CDR3 DNA: TGTGCCAGTAGGCGGGATGGCTACACCTTC.

The chain joins TRBV9 to TRBJ1-1; D is unclear. CDR3 size: 14 residues. The ends were cut back, 0 bases at V and 1 base at J, with 7 bases in the middle. Germline CDR1 reads SGDLS; CDR2 reads YYNGEE. The CDR3 is CASSVGAGNTEAFF. The CDR3 DNA sequence: TGTGCCAGCAGCGTAGGAGCGGGGAACACTGAAGCTTTCTTT.

The V and J genes are TRBV7-2 and TRBJ1-2, with 8 bases matching TRBD1. The V segment lost 5 bases and the J segment 7 bases; nucleotides outside the gene matches: 12. This CDR3 spans 15 amino acids. Germline V gives CDR1 SGHTA, CDR2 FQGNSA. DNA for the CDR3: TGTGCCAGCAGCCCCCAAGGAACAGGGGGTTCTGGCTACACCTTC. This encodes CASSPQGTGGSGYTF.

The chain joins TRBV4-1 to TRBJ2-7, with TRBD2 matching over 11 bases. With V trimmed by 4 bases and J by 5 bases, 7 bases remained unmatched. CDR1 is MGHRA, CDR2 YSYEKL, per germline. The CDR3 has 15 residues. The CDR3 reads CASSPHSGRADEQYF. For the CDR3, the DNA is TGCGCCAGCAGCCCTCATAGCGGGAGGGCCGACGAGCAGTACTTC.

As for this clone: This specimen includes other DNA sequences encoding the same CDR3. The chain combines TRBV5-8 with TRBJ1-6, with D uncertain. CDR3 length equals 13 residues. Germline loops: CDR1 SGHTS, CDR2 YDEGEE. V lost 2 bases to trimming and J lost 6 bases, with 6 bases between them. The DNA of the CDR3 is TGTGCCAGCAGCTTATCCGGTAATTCACCCCTCCACTTT. It codes for CASSLSGNSPLHF.